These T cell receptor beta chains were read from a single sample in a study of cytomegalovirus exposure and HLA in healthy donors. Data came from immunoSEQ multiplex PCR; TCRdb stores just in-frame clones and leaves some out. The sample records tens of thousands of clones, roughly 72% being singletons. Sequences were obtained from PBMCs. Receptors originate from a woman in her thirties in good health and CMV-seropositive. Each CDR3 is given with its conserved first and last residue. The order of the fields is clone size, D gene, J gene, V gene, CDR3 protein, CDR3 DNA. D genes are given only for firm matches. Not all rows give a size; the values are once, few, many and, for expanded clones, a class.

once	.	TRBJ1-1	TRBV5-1	CASSSTGNTEAFF	TGCGCCAGCAGTTCGACAGGGAACACTGAAGCTTTCTTT
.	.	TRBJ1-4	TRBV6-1	CASSDVQGSGEKLFF	TGTGCCAGCAGTGATGTCCAGGGGAGTGGTGAAAAACTGTTTTTT
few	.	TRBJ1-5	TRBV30	CAWSHGVNQPQHF	TGTGCCTGGAGTCACGGGGTAAATCAGCCCCAGCATTTT
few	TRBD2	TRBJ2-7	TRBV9	CASSVTPSGYEQYF	TGTGCCAGCAGCGTAACCCCTAGCGGCTACGAGCAGTACTTC
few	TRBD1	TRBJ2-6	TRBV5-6	CASSWGQGVYSGANVLTF	TGTGCCAGCAGCTGGGGACAGGGGGTCTACTCTGGGGCCAACGTCCTGACTTTC
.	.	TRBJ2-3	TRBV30	CAWSFGGLATDTQYF	TGTGCCTGGAGTTTTGGGGGACTTGCCACAGATACGCAGTATTTT
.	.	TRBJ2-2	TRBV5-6	CASSLVTGWDTGELFF	TGTGCCAGCAGCTTGGTTACAGGGTGGGACACCGGGGAGCTGTTTTTT
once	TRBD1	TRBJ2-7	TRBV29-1	CSVEDPERGPDYEQYF	TGCAGCGTTGAAGATCCAGAAAGGGGGCCGGACTACGAGCAGTACTTC
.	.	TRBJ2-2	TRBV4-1	CASSQNRVWDTGELFF	TGCGCCAGCAGCCAGAACAGGGTCTGGGACACCGGGGAGCTGTTTTTT
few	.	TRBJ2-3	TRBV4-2	CASSQDFQRSTDTQYF	TGTGCCAGCAGCCAAGATTTCCAGCGGAGCACAGATACGCAGTATTTT
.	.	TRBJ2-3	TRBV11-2	CASSLRLGTDTQYF	TGTGCCAGCAGCTTGAGGCTGGGCACAGATACGCAGTATTTT
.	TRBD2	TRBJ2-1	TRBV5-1	CASSLEAGANNEQFF	TGCGCCAGCAGCTTGGAGGCGGGAGCAAACAATGAGCAGTTCTTC
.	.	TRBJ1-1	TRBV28	CASSQSYRVDTEAFF	TGTGCCAGCAGCCAATCGTACAGGGTGGACACTGAAGCTTTCTTT
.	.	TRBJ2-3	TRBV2	CASSGHIGHIDAQYF	TGTGCCAGCAGCGGGCACATCGGACACATCGATGCGCAGTATTTT
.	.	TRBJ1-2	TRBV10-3	CAISEQQGPLNYGYTF	TGTGCCATCAGTGAGCAACAGGGTCCCCTGAACTATGGCTACACCTTC
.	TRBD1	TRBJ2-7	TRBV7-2	CASSTRPGQGGEQYF	TGTGCCAGCAGCACGCGGCCGGGACAGGGAGGAGAGCAGTACTTC
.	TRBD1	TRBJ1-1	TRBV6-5	CASSLDRVETEAFF	TGTGCCAGCAGTTTGGACAGGGTAGAAACTGAAGCTTTCTTT
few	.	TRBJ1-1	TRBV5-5	CASSLSLLNTEAFF	TGTGCCAGCAGCTTGAGTCTCCTAAACACTGAAGCTTTCTTT
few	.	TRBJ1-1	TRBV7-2	CASESGVNTEAFF	TGTGCCAGCGAGTCCGGTGTGAACACTGAAGCTTTCTTT
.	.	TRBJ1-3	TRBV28	CASRLQGYSGNTIYF	TGTGCCAGCAGACTACAGGGTTACTCTGGAAACACCATATATTTT
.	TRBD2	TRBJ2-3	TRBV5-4	CASSLGGLAGGLHTQYF	TGTGCCAGCAGCTTGGGGGGACTAGCGGGAGGGCTCCATACGCAGTATTTT
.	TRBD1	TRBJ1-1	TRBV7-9	CASSLTGGDTEAFF	TGTGCCAGCAGCCTTACAGGGGGGGACACTGAAGCTTTCTTT
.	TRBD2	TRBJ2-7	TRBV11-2	CASSLLAGTYEQYF	TGTGCCAGCAGCTTACTAGCGGGAACATACGAGCAGTACTTC
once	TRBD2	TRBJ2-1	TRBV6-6	CASSWAGAEQFF	TGTGCCAGCAGTTGGGCGGGAGCCGAGCAGTTCTTC
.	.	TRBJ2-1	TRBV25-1	CASSEYKGGSYNEQFF	TGTGCCAGCAGTGAATATAAAGGGGGCTCCTACAATGAGCAGTTCTTC
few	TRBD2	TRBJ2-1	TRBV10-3	CAIRGLAGSYNEQFF	TGTGCCATCAGAGGACTAGCGGGCTCCTACAATGAGCAGTTCTTC
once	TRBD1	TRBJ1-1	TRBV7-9	CASRDRGVGEAFF	TGTGCCAGCAGAGACAGGGGTGTTGGTGAAGCTTTCTTT
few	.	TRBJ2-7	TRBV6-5	CASSYFGGASYEQYF	TGTGCCAGCAGTTACTTCGGGGGAGCCTCCTACGAGCAGTACTTC
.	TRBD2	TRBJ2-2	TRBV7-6	CASSPVAGGPSIGELFF	TGTGCCAGCAGCCCGGTAGCGGGAGGGCCGTCTATCGGGGAGCTGTTTTTT
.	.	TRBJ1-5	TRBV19	CASSNSGENQPQHF	TGTGCCAGTAGTAATTCAGGGGAGAATCAGCCCCAGCATTTT
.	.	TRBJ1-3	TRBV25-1	CASRITGRNTIYF	TGTGCCAGCAGGATAACAGGGAGAAACACCATATATTTT
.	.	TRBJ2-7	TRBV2	CASRPLGRGTYEQYF	TGTGCCAGCAGGCCCCTGGGCCGAGGGACCTACGAGCAGTACTTC
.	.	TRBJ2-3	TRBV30	CAWSEGSTDTQYF	TGTGCCTGGAGCGAGGGAAGCACAGATACGCAGTATTTT
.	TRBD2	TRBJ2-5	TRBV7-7	CASSISGRARGETQYF	TGTGCTAGCAGCATCAGCGGGAGGGCGCGGGGGGAGACCCAGTACTTC
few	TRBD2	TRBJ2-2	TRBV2	CASSGLAGSTGELFF	TGTGCCAGCAGTGGATTAGCGGGGTCTACCGGGGAGCTGTTTTTT
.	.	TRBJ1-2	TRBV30	CAWSVKGQPYGYTF	TGTGCCTGGAGTGTAAAGGGGCAGCCATATGGCTACACCTTC
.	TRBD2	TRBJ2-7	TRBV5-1	CASSPRTSGSGGYEQYF	TGCGCCAGCAGCCCCCGGACTAGCGGGAGTGGGGGCTACGAGCAGTACTTC
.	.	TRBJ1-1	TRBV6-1	CASSEAGENTEAFF	TGTGCCAGCAGTGAAGCAGGGGAAAACACTGAAGCTTTCTTT
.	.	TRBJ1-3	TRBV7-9	CASSLGGAGNTIYF	TGTGCCAGCAGCTTAGGAGGTGCGGGAAACACCATATATTTT
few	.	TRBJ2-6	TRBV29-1	CSVAGSSGANVLTF	TGCAGCGTAGCAGGGTCCTCTGGGGCCAACGTCCTGACTTTC
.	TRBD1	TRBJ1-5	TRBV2	CASSDSTDRPPRPQHF	TGTGCCAGCAGTGATAGTACGGACAGGCCTCCGCGGCCCCAGCATTTT
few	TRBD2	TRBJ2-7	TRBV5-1	CASSPGVAGANSYEQYF	TGCGCCAGCAGCCCTGGGGTAGCGGGAGCTAACTCCTACGAGCAGTACTTC
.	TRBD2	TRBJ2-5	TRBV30	CAWSNLGLEETQYF	TGTGCCTGGAGTAACCTGGGACTAGAAGAGACCCAGTACTTC
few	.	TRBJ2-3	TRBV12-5	CASGLHGADTQYF	TGTGCTAGTGGTTTGCACGGGGCAGATACGCAGTATTTT
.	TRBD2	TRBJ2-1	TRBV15	CATSRDGGRAYSVF	TGTGCCACCAGCAGAGACGGCGGGAGGGCCTATAGTGTCTTC
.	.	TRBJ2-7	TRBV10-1	CASSESENYEQYF	TGCGCCAGCAGTGAGTCGGAGAACTACGAGCAGTACTTC
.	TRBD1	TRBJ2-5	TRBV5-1	CASSPDRGRETQYF	TGCGCCAGCAGCCCAGACAGGGGGCGAGAGACCCAGTACTTC